The 27 T cell receptor beta chains below all came from one sample that was sequenced in a study of Ad26.COV2.S vaccination and SARS-CoV-2 variants. Specified treatment: roughly 18 received Ad26.COV2.S at low or high dose, single or two shots; several received placebo; per-sample allocation not given. The samples date from day 63 after the first vaccine or placebo injection. Sequencing used immunoSEQ multiplex PCR; TCRdb keeps in-frame clones, though not all of them. Altogether about 480,000 clones are present, 87% being singletons, with the ten largest covering 9.5% to 15%. The sample consisted of peripheral blood, taken in a trial of Ad26.COV2.S vaccine versus placebo. The receptors derive from a person aged 18-60 years who received the Ad26.COV2.S COVID-19 vaccine or a placebo.

This clone was recorded only once. The rearrangement uses TRBV29-1 and TRBJ1-2; 8 nucleotides match TRBD1. The CDR3 sequence is 14 residues long. Losses at the gene ends were 6 bases for V and 4 bases for J; bases not matched to a gene: 10. Germline V gene lookup returns CDR1 SQVTM and CDR2 ANQGSEA. The CDR3 DNA sequence: TGCAGCGTCGAACCCGCAGGGGGCAGCTATGGCTACACCTTC. Protein product: CSVEPAGGSYGYTF.

The rearrangement links TRBV5-1 to TRBJ2-7, with D possibly TRBD1 on 5 matching bases. The CDR3 has 14 residues. V was clipped by 4 bases and J by 0 bases, with 11 bases between them. CDR1 SGHRS and CDR2 YFSETQ come from the germline V gene. CDR3 bases: TGCGCCAGCAGCCCGCAGGGAAACTCCTACGAGCAGTACTTC. Translating gives CASSPQGNSYEQYF.

The chain has TRBV7-3 and TRBJ2-3, with D perhaps assigned TRBD1 or TRBD2 (5 bases each). V lost 2 bases, J lost 4 bases, and 10 bases lay in between. Per germline, CDR1 SGHTA and CDR2 FQGTGA. The CDR3 has 14 residues. CDR3 DNA sequence: TGTGCCAGCAGCTTACAGGGAGTAGCAGATACGCAGTATTTT. Translation gives CASSLQGVADTQYF.

This chain joins TRBV7-2 and TRBJ1-3; D uncertain. Germline V lookup: CDR1 SGHTA, CDR2 FQGNSA. Trimming removed 7 bases at V and 0 bases at J, with 19 bases between. The CDR3 sequence is 17 residues long. The CDR3 DNA reads TGTGCCAGCACCTTGAGCACCGGGAGTCACTCTGGAAACACCATATATTTT. This gives the protein CASTLSTGSHSGNTIYF.

This chain joins TRBV5-1 and TRBJ2-3; TRBD2 aligns across 8 bases. CDR1 SGHRS and CDR2 YFSETQ come from the germline V gene. This CDR3 is built from 14 residues. Losses at the gene ends were 7 bases for V and 4 bases for J; bases not matched to a gene: 8. The CDR3, as DNA: TGCGCCAGCTCACCCGGGACTAGGGCAGATACGCAGTATTTT. It is translated as CASSPGTRADTQYF.

The chain recombines TRBV18 with TRBJ2-7, with 7 nucleotides matching TRBD2. V was pared by 4 bases and J by 0 bases, with 6 bases of the junction left unmatched. The CDR3 has 15 amino acids. The germline V gene has CDR1 KGHSH and CDR2 LQKENI. The CDR3 DNA reads TGTGCCAGCTCACATTCCGGGACTACCTCCTACGAGCAGTACTTC. It is translated as CASSHSGTTSYEQYF.

The chain recombines TRBV2 with TRBJ1-2; D not certain. Germline assignment: CDR1 SNHLY and CDR2 FYNNEI. V shed 4 bases and J shed 0 bases, with 12 bases lying between them. This CDR3 has 15 residues. The CDR3 spells CASSVRAPANYGYTF. In DNA form, the CDR3 reads TGTGCCAGCAGTGTCCGGGCCCCAGCTAACTATGGCTACACCTTC.

The chain couples TRBV29-1 to TRBJ2-7; D is ambiguous. Per germline, CDR1 SQVTM and CDR2 ANQGSEA. The CDR3 extends over 10 amino acids. The ends were cut back, 4 bases at V and 6 bases at J, with 7 bases in the middle. For the CDR3, the DNA is TGCAGCGTTGTAGTCGTCGAGCAGTACTTC. It yields the protein CSVVVVEQYF.

The V gene is TRBV4-2, the J gene TRBJ2-1; D perhaps matches TRBD1 (5 bases). Trimming left V 2 bases short and J 12 bases short, with 14 bases between. Germline CDR1 is LGHNA and CDR2 is YNFKEQ. This CDR3 comprises 13 residues. CDR3 region: CASSQPTVTGQFF. The CDR3 region has the DNA TGTGCCAGCAGCCAACCGACAGTGACCGGGCAGTTCTTC.

V and J are TRBV5-4 and TRBJ2-7; D possibly uses TRBD1 or TRBD2 (5 bases each). Germline V lookup: CDR1 SGHNT, CDR2 YYREEE (reference sequence). V lost 4 bases, J lost 5 bases, and 16 bases lay in between. The CDR3 is 14 amino acids. The CDR3 loop is CASSVQGVPHEQYF. In nucleotides, the CDR3 is TGTGCCAGCAGCGTCCAGGGAGTCCCCCACGAGCAGTACTTC.

The chain carries TRBV6-5 and TRBJ1-4; no clear D. The CDR3 is made up of 14 amino acids. CDR1 and CDR2 (germline): MNHEY, SVGAGI. V lost 6 bases to trimming and J lost 0 bases, with 8 bases between them. CDR3 DNA: TGTGCCAGCAGAGATATTGCAACTAATGAAAAACTGTTTTTT. It codes for CASRDIATNEKLFF.

The chain has TRBV6-1 and TRBJ1-4; D is ambiguous. In germline, CDR1 is MNHNS, CDR2 SASEGT. The CDR3 has 12 amino acids. Trimming pared 0 bases from V and 8 bases from J, leaving 4 bases between. The CDR3 nucleotides read TGTGCCAGCAGTGAAGCCCAGGAAAAACTGTTTTTT. The encoded protein is CASSEAQEKLFF.

The chain employs TRBV7-6 and TRBJ2-1; 7 nucleotides agree with TRBD1. CDR3 length: 16 amino acids. J lost 5 bases, V lost 5 bases, and 12 bases had no gene match. Germline loops: CDR1 SGHVS, CDR2 FNYEAQ. CDR3 region: CASSPEDWDSDNEQFF. CDR3 DNA sequence: TGTGCCAGCAGCCCTGAGGACTGGGACAGTGACAATGAGCAGTTCTTC. Full variable domain (missing parts from reference TRBV7-6 and TRBJ2-1): GAGVSQSPRYKVTKRGQDVALRCDPISGHVSLYWYRQALGQGPEFLTYFNYEAQQDKSGLPNDRFSAERPEGSISTLTIQRTEQRDSAMYRCASSPEDWDSDNEQFFGPGTRLTVL.

The chain recombines TRBV3-1 (or the pseudogene TRBV3-2) with TRBJ2-1, with D perhaps matching TRBD1 (5 bases). Per germline, CDR1 LGHDT and CDR2 YNNKEL (reference sequence). The CDR3 totals 16 residues. V shed 4 bases and J shed 6 bases, with 19 bases lying between them. The CDR3 coding sequence is TGTGCCAGCAGCCTTTTGCTGGGGCCCCTCACCAATGAGCAGTTCTTC. It is translated as CASSLLLGPLTNEQFF.

The chain has TRBV9 and TRBJ2-1; perhaps D is TRBD1 or TRBD2 (5 bases each). The CDR3 covers 19 residues. Germline-derived CDR1 and CDR2 are SGDLS and YYNGEE. V was trimmed by 4 bases and J by 7 bases, leaving 30 bases between them. The CDR3 nucleotides read TGTGCCAGCAGCCCTCAACTAGGTCGCGCCTTAGGGGCTAGTAATGAGCAGTTCTTC. Its protein product is CASSPQLGRALGASNEQFF.

The chain is built from TRBV12-3 or TRBV12-4 and TRBJ2-6; D gene ambiguous. The CDR3 spans 13 residues. The germline V and J ends were trimmed by 7 bases and 4 bases, with 8 bases remaining between them. CDR3 residues: CASTFGGANVLTF. CDR3 bases: TGTGCCAGCACTTTTGGGGGGGCCAACGTCCTGACTTTC.

This chain uses TRBV19 with TRBJ1-5; perhaps TRBD1 as D (6 bases). Germline V lookup: CDR1 LNHDA, CDR2 SQIVND (reference sequence). The ends were cut back, 3 bases at V and 9 bases at J, with 15 bases in the middle. This CDR3 is built from 14 residues. This CDR3 is CASSMTGSPGPQHF. CDR3 DNA sequence: TGTGCCAGTAGTATGACAGGCTCCCCGGGGCCCCAGCATTTT.

V is TRBV27 and J is TRBJ2-7; 9 bases agree with TRBD1. Trimming took 4 bases from V and 3 from J; bases not matched to a gene: 4. The CDR3 length is 14 residues. The V gene's germline CDR1 is MNHEY and CDR2 SMNVEV (reference sequence). The CDR3 loop is CASSSRGQGYEQYF. CDR3 DNA: TGTGCCAGCAGTTCCCGGGGACAGGGCTACGAGCAGTACTTC.

The chain links TRBV4-2 to TRBJ2-7; D unresolved. V shed 0 bases and J shed 2 bases, with 2 bases lying between them. The germline V gene has CDR1 LGHNA and CDR2 YNFKEQ. The CDR3 extends over 12 amino acids. The CDR3 DNA is TGTGCCAGCAGCCAAGATCCCTACGAGCAGTACTTC. Translating it yields CASSQDPYEQYF.

Details on this clone: A junction boundary mismatches the germline segment, possibly from a read error. V and J are TRBV6-2 or TRBV6-3 and TRBJ2-1, with D tentatively TRBD2 (5 bases). The CDR3 has 12 residues. CDR1 is MNHEY and CDR2 is SVGEGT in the germline V gene. For the CDR3, the DNA is TGTGCCAGTAGTTGGAGCTATAGGGAGAAGTTCTTC. The encoded protein is CASSWSYREKFF.

The V gene is TRBV4-3, the J gene TRBJ2-7; 7 nucleotides match TRBD1. The length of the CDR3 is 16 residues. Germline CDR1 reads LGHNA; CDR2 reads YSLEER. V was clipped by 0 bases and J by 3 bases; unmatched bases: 8. The CDR3: CASSQDGPGQNYEQYF. Here the CDR3 DNA reads TGCGCCAGCAGCCAAGATGGGCCGGGACAGAACTACGAGCAGTACTTC.

This chain joins TRBV4-1 and TRBJ2-7; 7 positions match TRBD1. CDR3 length: 16 amino acids. Germline CDR1 MGHRA, CDR2 YSYEKL. Trimming took 4 bases from V and 2 from J; bases not matched to a gene: 11. The CDR3 protein is CASSPLNGQAAYEQYF. In nucleotides, the CDR3 is TGCGCCAGCAGCCCGCTTAACGGACAGGCCGCCTACGAGCAGTACTTC.

The chain couples TRBV5-5 to TRBJ1-1; 7 nucleotides line up with TRBD1. Germline CDR1 reads SGHKS; CDR2 reads YYEKEE (reference sequence). This CDR3 region has 12 residues. V was clipped by 6 bases and J by 8 bases; unmatched bases: 7. In DNA form, the CDR3 reads TGTGCCAGCAACTTACGACAGGGAGAAGCTTTCTTT. Residues: CASNLRQGEAFF.

This clone was seen just once. The V call is TRBV28, the J call TRBJ1-5, with D uncertain. The CDR3 spans 14 residues. Germline V gene sequence: CDR1 MDHEN, CDR2 SYDVKM. V was trimmed by 3 bases and J by 3 bases, leaving 9 bases between them. The CDR3 protein is CASSFGNFNQPQHF. DNA of the CDR3: TGTGCCAGCAGTTTTGGGAATTTCAATCAGCCCCAGCATTTT.

The CDR3 DNA reads TGCGCCAGCAGCCAAGAACCGGCGAACACCGGGGAGCTGTTTTTT. This sequence encodes CASSQEPANTGELFF. The chain recombines TRBV4-1 with TRBJ2-2; D is unresolved. CDR3 length equals 15 residues. The V gene lost 0 bases and the J gene lost 0 bases, with 5 bases spanning the gap. Germline-derived CDR1 and CDR2 are MGHRA and YSYEKL.

The chain recombines TRBV7-2 with TRBJ2-7; no clear D gene. The CDR3 runs to 13 residues. The germline V gene encodes CDR1 SGHTA and CDR2 FQGNSA. Trimming stripped 4 bases from V and 2 bases from J, with 9 bases between. CDR3 bases: TGTGCCAGCAGCTACGCGAGGCCCTACGAGCAGTACTTC. Protein product: CASSYARPYEQYF.

Only one count was recorded for this clone. The J gene is TRBJ1-2, the V gene TRBV30, with TRBD1 identical over 7 bases. Germline V gives CDR1 GTSNPN, CDR2 SVGIG (reference sequence). The length of the CDR3 is 14 residues. With V trimmed by 0 bases and J by 7 bases, 8 bases remained unmatched. The CDR3: CAWSVIGGLSGYTF. The CDR3 DNA is TGTGCCTGGAGTGTTATAGGGGGCTTGTCTGGCTACACCTTC.